The T cell receptor beta chain described here comes from a study of blood T cell repertoires in COVID-19 (dated by TCRdb to 2020 to 2022). About the full investigation: Samples from collaborators originated in the United States, Italy and Spain and spanned both the acute and convalescent phases of COVID-19. The sample metadata nearly always contained a de-identified subject ID, COVID-19 status, age in years and sex. The material from the prospective study consisted of cDNA or gDNA derived from T cells, B-cell-depleted T cells, or PBMCs. Where available, HLA class I and class II types were obtained from metadata supplied by the sample provider rather than from assay-based typing. The repertoires were released in a freely available public database meant as a resource for research on the immune response to SARS-CoV-2. Samples came from the ongoing ImmuneRACE study (first 160 participants) plus 1,254 subjects from 6 global collaborators. Subjects who had been exposed to COVID-19, were actively infected with it, or had recovered from it provided the deeply sampled blood TCRbeta repertoires that made up the dataset.

A word on this clone: What antigen it recognizes has not been identified. Per-base qualities were not stored, and no clone one base away is much larger.

In the prospective study, participants were about 18 to 100 years old, resided in fewer than 25 geographic areas of the United States, and were enrolled through a virtual design. In the prospective study, participants were assigned to cohorts based on the clinical history participants reported in a screening survey and a study questionnaire. Recovered participants in ImmuneRACE Cohort 3 were defined as having two consecutive negative NP/OP PCR tests, clearance from a healthcare professional, or resolution of symptoms. Each participant in the prospective study had whole blood, serum and a nasopharyngeal or oropharyngeal swab collected by mobile phlebotomists. Over an approximately 2-month period, participants in the prospective study had the option of providing additional blood draws and questionnaires. Before DNA extraction, blood samples from the prospective study were shipped at room temperature or frozen.

The immunoSEQ Assay, a bias-controlled multiplex PCR, was used to amplify TCRbeta CDR3 regions from genomic DNA. The paper's processing steps were these. Within the assay, amplification of reference gene primers was used to estimate how many nucleated cells each sample contained. To quantify the absolute abundance of each unique TCRbeta CDR3 rearrangement, sequence reads were collapsed and filtered. For each sample, productive Simpson clonality was calculated by taking the square root of Simpson's diversity index across productive rearrangements. TCRdb mirrors the immuneACCESS table, restricted to in-frame sequences. Some clones are absent from its copies; in checked studies, under half trace to an unresolved V gene, and the reason for the others is unknown. The V and J calls and the clone size are those of that table, but D and trimming were determined from the DNA. Recorded for this sample are about 350,000 clones; around 87% of them occurred a single time. Roughly 5% of the sample belongs to the ten largest clones.

Findings and caveats that apply to the study as a whole: The amount of clinical and demographic metadata varied by source and participant and was provided uncurated.

Trimming costs V 4 bases and J 9 bases, and their ends lie 19 bases apart. Via the germline V gene (reference sequence), CDR1 is SEHNR and CDR2 FQNEAQ. The CDR3, from cysteine to phenylalanine, totals 14 residues. The sequence is cut down to CDR3 DNA, 42 bases in frame from base 1. This TCR was sampled from a woman in her thirties who had recovered from COVID-19. Sequenced input: PBMCs or T cells enriched from blood (not recorded which). Recombination joined TRBV7-9 with TRBJ2-7, with TRBD2 tentatively as D gene (6 bases match). The DNA sequence is as follows: TGTGCCAGCAGCTCCCATGGGGTGGGAGGCGGGCAGTACTTC. This translates into CASSSHGVGGGQYF.